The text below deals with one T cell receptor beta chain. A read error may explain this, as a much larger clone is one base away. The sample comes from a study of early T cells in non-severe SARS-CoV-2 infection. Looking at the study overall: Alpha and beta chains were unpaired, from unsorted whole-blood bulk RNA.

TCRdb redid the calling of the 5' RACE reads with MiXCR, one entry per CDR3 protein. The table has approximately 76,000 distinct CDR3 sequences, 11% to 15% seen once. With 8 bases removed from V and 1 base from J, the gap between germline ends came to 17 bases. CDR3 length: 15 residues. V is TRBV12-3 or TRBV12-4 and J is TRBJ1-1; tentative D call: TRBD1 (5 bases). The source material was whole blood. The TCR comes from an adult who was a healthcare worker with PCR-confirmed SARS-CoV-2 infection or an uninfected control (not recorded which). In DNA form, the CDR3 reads TGTGCCAGCGGGTCGCGGACTGGGGCGAACACTGAAGCTTTCTTT. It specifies CASGSRTGANTEAFF.